Below are 25 T cell receptor beta chains sequenced from a single sample in a study of blood T cell repertoires in COVID-19. Generated by immunoSEQ multiplex PCR, the TCRdb table keeps only in-frame clones and is missing some. The sample has about 76,000 clones, about 92% seen once. The source material was peripheral blood. The receptors originated from a human donor in a cohort sampled during active COVID-19.

V is TRBV7-2 and J is TRBJ2-1, with 7 bases that match TRBD1. V shed 0 bases and J 3 bases; nucleotides not matched to a gene: 2. CDR1 is SGHTA, CDR2 FQGNSA, per germline. The CDR3 loop spans 15 amino acids. CDR3 region: CASSLARDSYNEQFF. For the CDR3, the DNA is TGTGCCAGCAGCTTAGCCCGGGACAGCTACAATGAGCAGTTCTTC. The full variable domain, its missing parts supplied by reference TRBV7-2 and TRBJ2-1, is GAGVSQSPSNKVTEKGKDVELRCDPISGHTALYWYRQSLGQGLEFLIYFQGNSAPDKSGLPSDRFSAERTGGSVSTLTIQRTQQEDSAVYLCASSLARDSYNEQFFGPGTRLTVL.

V and J are TRBV27 and TRBJ2-1, with TRBD2 matching over 9 bases. Germline loops: CDR1 MNHEY, CDR2 SMNVEV (reference sequence). Losses at the gene ends were 4 bases for V and 7 bases for J; bases not matched to a gene: 14. The CDR3 loop spans 17 amino acids. CDR3 bases: TGTGCCAGCAGTTCTTTTATAAGGACTAGCGAGTTGAATGAGCAGTTCTTC. Translated: CASSSFIRTSELNEQFF.

The chain has TRBV7-2 and TRBJ1-1; possible D gene TRBD1, 6 bases. Between the trimmed V and J ends, which lost 6 bases and 5 bases, there was a span of 13 bases. The CDR3 runs 13 residues. CDR1 is SGHTA, CDR2 FQGNSA, per germline. The CDR3 loop reads CASRAGERTEAFF. For the CDR3, the DNA is TGTGCCAGCAGAGCAGGGGAAAGGACTGAAGCTTTCTTT.

This sequence joins TRBV27 and TRBJ1-2, with a possible D match to TRBD1 (6 bases). V lost 2 bases and J 3 bases, leaving 19 bases between the germline ends. CDR1 is MNHEY and CDR2 is SMNVEV in the germline V gene (reference sequence). CDR3 size: 17 residues. CDR3 protein: CASSLLGAPTRDYGYTF. CDR3 DNA: TGTGCCAGCAGTTTACTGGGGGCTCCAACGCGCGACTATGGCTACACCTTC.

The chain links TRBV19 to TRBJ2-5; TRBD1 aligns across 9 bases. The CDR3 length is 16 residues. V was pared by 7 bases and J by 2 bases, with 11 bases of the junction left unmatched. Germline V CDR1 and CDR2: LNHDA, SQIVND (reference sequence). This chain's CDR3 is CASTRTGQGRQETQYF. Written as DNA, the CDR3 is TGTGCCAGTACCAGGACGGGACAGGGACGGCAAGAGACCCAGTACTTC. Based on the CDR3 plus reference TRBV19 and TRBJ2-5, the full variable domain is DGGITQSPKYLFRKEGQNVTLSCEQNLNHDAMYWYRQDPGQGLRLIYYSQIVNDFQKGDIAEGYSVSREKKESFPLTVTSAQKNPTAFYLCASTRTGQGRQETQYFGPGTRLLVL.

The chain has TRBV7-2 and TRBJ2-3; maybe TRBD1 (6 bases). Germline lookup yields CDR1 SGHTA and CDR2 FQGNSA. The ends were cut back, 3 bases at V and 6 bases at J, with 13 bases in the middle. The CDR3 loop spans 14 amino acids. CDR3 DNA: TGTGCCAGCAGCTTCACAGGGTCAGGGGATACGCAGTATTTT. This translates into CASSFTGSGDTQYF.

Many counts were recorded for this clone. This chain uses TRBV11-3 with TRBJ2-7, with D perhaps TRBD1 (5 bases). V lost 5 bases, J lost 6 bases, and 11 bases lay in between. CDR3 length: 12 residues. Germline V gene data show CDR1 as SGHNT and CDR2 as YENEEA. The CDR3 protein is CASSQAGLEQYF. The CDR3 bases are TGTGCCAGCAGCCAGGCAGGGCTCGAGCAGTACTTC.

V and J are TRBV10-3 and TRBJ1-2; D is unresolved. Between the trimmed V and J ends, which lost 9 bases and 7 bases, there was a span of 15 bases. The CDR3 is 12 residues long. Germline V gives CDR1 ENHRY, CDR2 SYGVKD. The CDR3 region is CAIGSGSSGYTF. The CDR3 DNA reads as TGTGCCATTGGATCCGGGAGCTCTGGCTACACCTTC.

V usage is TRBV9 and J usage is TRBJ2-1, with 9 nucleotides matching TRBD2. The CDR3 consists of 16 residues. Germline values: CDR1 SGDLS, CDR2 YYNGEE. With 4 bases clipped from V and 9 bases from J, the junction kept 14 bases outside the gene matches. The CDR3 region is CASSPAASGILGEQFF. CDR3 DNA sequence: TGTGCCAGCAGCCCGGCCGCTAGCGGGATTCTCGGTGAGCAGTTCTTC.

The chain recombines TRBV5-6 with TRBJ2-5; 11 bases align to TRBD2. Germline V gene data show CDR1 as SGHDT and CDR2 as YYEEEE. V shed 4 bases, J shed 4 bases, and the junction held 6 bases outside the gene matches. CDR3 size: 15 residues. The CDR3 loop reads CASSTRLAGSETQYF. CDR3 coding DNA: TGTGCCAGCAGCACCCGACTAGCGGGATCAGAGACCCAGTACTTC.

This sequence joins TRBV5-5 and TRBJ2-1, with TRBD2 matching over 7 bases. Trimming at V came to 4 bases and at J to 0 bases, leaving 19 bases not matched to a gene. Germline V CDR1 and CDR2: SGHKS, YYEKEE (reference sequence). The CDR3 totals 20 residues. CDR3 loop: CASSPRDGTGTTSSYNEQFF. The CDR3 coding sequence is TGTGCCAGCAGCCCGCGCGACGGGACCGGGACTACAAGCTCCTACAATGAGCAGTTCTTC.

The chain couples TRBV18 to TRBJ2-7; 9 bases are shared with TRBD2. CDR3 size: 16 residues. J gave up 1 base and V 3 bases, and 7 bases lay outside the gene matches. The germline gives CDR1 KGHSH, CDR2 LQKENI. In DNA form, the CDR3 reads TGTGCCAGCTCACCCTTTAGCGGGAGAGTATCCTACGAGCAGTACTTC. It translates to CASSPFSGRVSYEQYF.

The chain links TRBV5-1 to TRBJ1-1, with D uncertain. The CDR3 covers 14 residues. The germline V and J ends were trimmed by 0 bases and 2 bases, with 8 bases remaining between them. Germline V CDR1 and CDR2: SGHRS, YFSETQ. The CDR3 DNA is TGCGCCAGCAGCTTGGCGGCAGGCAACACTGAAGCTTTCTTT. Translated, it gives CASSLAAGNTEAFF.

This chain uses TRBV4-2 with TRBJ2-1; the D gene is possibly TRBD1 (6 bases). The CDR3 totals 18 residues. Looked up from germline, CDR1 is LGHNA and CDR2 is YNFKEQ. V gave up 3 bases and J gave up 7 bases, with 25 bases separating them. The CDR3 protein is CASSQGLTVGGEGNEQFF. The DNA for the CDR3 is TGTGCCAGCAGCCAGGGGCTAACGGTAGGGGGAGAGGGTAATGAGCAGTTCTTC.

The V gene is TRBV7-3, the J gene TRBJ2-2; 8 bases are shared with TRBD2. CDR3 length: 19 amino acids. V lost 6 bases, J lost 0 bases, and 15 bases stayed unmatched. Per the germline V gene, CDR1 is SGHTA and CDR2 is FQGTGA. This CDR3 reads CASSPTGTRSLPNTGELFF. The CDR3 DNA sequence: TGTGCCAGCAGTCCTACCGGGACTAGGTCATTACCGAACACCGGGGAGCTGTTTTTT.

The chain carries TRBV5-6 and TRBJ2-5; 8 positions agree with TRBD1. CDR3 length equals 17 residues. V shed 0 bases and J 4 bases; nucleotides not matched to a gene: 11. Germline CDR1 reads SGHDT; CDR2 reads YYEEEE. CDR3 sequence reads: CASSLAGRDRFVETQYF. The CDR3 DNA reads as TGTGCCAGCAGCTTGGCTGGTCGGGACAGGTTTGTAGAGACCCAGTACTTC.

A few counts support this clone. The chain has TRBV19 and TRBJ1-4; 7 bases align to TRBD1. V was clipped by 6 bases and J by 3 bases; unmatched bases: 13. This CDR3 is built from 17 residues. Germline V gene sequence: CDR1 LNHDA, CDR2 SQIVND (reference sequence). The CDR3 nucleotides read TGTGCCAGTAGGATGACAGGGAAGGGACCCGCTAATGAAAAACTGTTTTTT. It is translated as CASRMTGKGPANEKLFF.

This clone was seen just once. The chain couples TRBV27 to TRBJ2-3; weak D call: TRBD1 (6 bases). The CDR3 is made up of 14 amino acids. Germline CDR1 MNHEY, CDR2 SMNVEV (reference sequence). Trimming cost V 10 bases and J 4 bases, with 18 bases left between them. As DNA, the CDR3 is TGTGCCACAAAGACAGGCGGTCGGGCAGATACGCAGTATTTT. This gives the protein CATKTGGRADTQYF.

The chain carries TRBV5-1 and TRBJ2-3, with 9 bases identical to TRBD2. V lost 3 bases to trimming and J lost 1 base; unmatched junction nucleotides: 9. Germline V gene data show CDR1 as SGHRS and CDR2 as YFSETQ. This CDR3 is 17 amino acids long. Written as DNA, the CDR3 is TGCGCCAGCAGCTCCCTCGCGGGAGGGCTTGGCACAGATACGCAGTATTTT. Its translation is CASSSLAGGLGTDTQYF.

The rearrangement links TRBV24-1 to TRBJ2-1; tentative D call: TRBD2 (6 bases). V dropped 2 bases and J dropped 5 bases, with 6 bases sitting between them. The germline V gene has CDR1 KGHDR and CDR2 SFDVKD. The CDR3 sequence is 13 residues long. This CDR3 reads CATSDWGDNEQFF. The CDR3 DNA reads as TGTGCCACCAGTGATTGGGGGGACAATGAGCAGTTCTTC.

As to this clone: At one of its ends the junction is not consistent with the germline gene, which may arise from a read error. This rearrangement joins TRBV6-2 or TRBV6-3 to TRBJ2-7, with unresolved D. CDR1 is MNHEY and CDR2 is SVGEGT in the germline V gene. The CDR3 has 11 residues. In DNA form, the CDR3 reads TGTGCCAGCAGTCACTCCTACGAGCAGTACTTC. Translated: CASSHSYEQYF.

The chain couples TRBV6-2 or TRBV6-3 to TRBJ2-7, with 13 bases identical to TRBD2. The CDR3 runs 16 residues. The trim removed 2 bases at V and 5 bases at J, leaving 6 bases unmatched. Looked up from germline, CDR1 is MNHEY and CDR2 is SVGEGT. The CDR3 DNA is TGTGCCAGCAGTTACACGTGGACTAGCGGGAGCGACGAGCAGTACTTC. As protein: CASSYTWTSGSDEQYF.

The chain employs TRBV9 and TRBJ1-6; D is unresolved. V was trimmed by 3 bases and J by 7 bases, leaving 11 bases between them. The CDR3 runs 14 residues. Germline values: CDR1 SGDLS, CDR2 YYNGEE. As DNA, the CDR3 is TGTGCCAGCAGCGACCGGGTTGGGAATTCACCCCTCCACTTT. Residues: CASSDRVGNSPLHF. The entire variable domain, with the rest obtained from reference TRBV9 and TRBJ1-6, is as follows: DSGVTQTPKHLITATGQRVTLRCSPRSGDLSVYWYQQSLDQGLQFLIQYYNGEERAKGNILERFSAQQFPDLHSELNLSSLELGDSALYFCASSDRVGNSPLHFGNGTRLTVT.

The CDR3, as DNA: TGTGCCAGTAGTGCGGGACTAGCGGAGTACAATGAGCAGTTCTTC. Translation gives CASSAGLAEYNEQFF. The V and J genes are TRBV19 and TRBJ2-1; 11 bases are shared with TRBD2. The CDR3 extends over 15 amino acids. The germline V gene encodes CDR1 LNHDA and CDR2 SQIVND (reference sequence). V lost 5 bases, J lost 4 bases, and 4 bases stayed unmatched. Together with reference TRBV19 and TRBJ2-1, the CDR3 gives the full variable domain: DGGITQSPKYLFRKEGQNVTLSCEQNLNHDAMYWYRQDPGQGLRLIYYSQIVNDFQKGDIAEGYSVSREKKESFPLTVTSAQKNPTAFYLCASSAGLAEYNEQFFGPGTRLTVL.

The V gene is TRBV5-1, the J gene TRBJ2-7; TRBD1 matches at 12 bases. The CDR3 contains 17 residues. CDR1 SGHRS and CDR2 YFSETQ come from the germline V gene. With V trimmed by 0 bases and J by 4 bases, 8 bases remained unmatched. The CDR3 region has the DNA TGCGCCAGCAGCTTGGCCTGGTCGGGACAGGGGGCTTACGAGCAGTACTTC. Its translation is CASSLAWSGQGAYEQYF.